These T cell receptor beta chains were read from a single sample in a study of blood T cell repertoires in COVID-19. Libraries were prepared by immunoSEQ multiplex PCR; TCRdb keeps only in-frame clonotypes and omits some of them. Here the sample spans around 150,000 clones, 70% to 85% being singletons. The sequencing sample was made of peripheral blood. Receptor source: a woman older than 75 with acute or convalescent COVID-19. CDR3s include the opening cysteine and the closing phenylalanine or tryptophan. The order of the fields is CDR3 length, clone size, V gene, D gene, J gene, CDR3 DNA, CDR3 protein. A D gene is named only where the DNA matches it firmly. Clone size is given for some rows only: seen once, a few or many times, or a class if the clone is expanded.

14	-	TRBV29-1	TRBD2	TRBJ2-1	TGCAGCGTTACGACTAGCGGGAGACAACATGAGCAGTTCTTC	CSVTTSGRQHEQFF
15	-	TRBV2	-	TRBJ2-5	TGTGCCAGCAGTCCGACAGGGAGGATCCAAAAGACCCAGTACTTC	CASSPTGRIQKTQYF
13	-	TRBV5-4	-	TRBJ1-3	TGTGCCAGCAGCTTCCCAGCTGGAAACACCATATATTTT	CASSFPAGNTIYF
14	-	TRBV6-5	-	TRBJ2-7	TGTGCCAGCAGATTAACAGGATCAGTCTACGAGCAGTACTTC	CASRLTGSVYEQYF
13	-	TRBV9	-	TRBJ2-3	TGTGCCAGCAGCGTTGGGAGCGCAGATACGCAGTATTTT	CASSVGSADTQYF
16	-	TRBV18	-	TRBJ2-7	TGTGCCAGCTCACCGCCCCAGGGGACCCACTCCTACGAGCAGTACTTC	CASSPPQGTHSYEQYF
14	-	TRBV5-1	TRBD2	TRBJ2-7	TGCGCCAGCAGCTTTGGCGGGAGTATTTACGAGCAGTACTTC	CASSFGGSIYEQYF
14	once	TRBV7-2	-	TRBJ1-5	TGTGCCAGCAGCTTTGGACAGATCAATCAGCCCCAGCATTTT	CASSFGQINQPQHF
15	-	TRBV19	-	TRBJ1-6	TGTGCCAGTGCTCTCTGGGGCAGGAATAATTCACCCCTCCACTTT	CASALWGRNNSPLHF
13	-	TRBV10-3	-	TRBJ1-2	TGTGCCATCAGTGAGCGGCCAGGGAATGGCTACACCTTC	CAISERPGNGYTF
13	few	TRBV30	-	TRBJ1-1	TGTGCCTGGGGAAACAGGGTGTCCACTGAAGCTTTCTTT	CAWGNRVSTEAFF
14	-	TRBV2	-	TRBJ2-1	TGTGCCAGCGACTCGAGCGGAACCTACAATGAGCAGTTCTTC	CASDSSGTYNEQFF
15	many	TRBV10-3	TRBD2	TRBJ2-1	TGTGCCATCAGCATCCGAGATAGCGGGAGCGGGGAGCAGTTCTTC	CAISIRDSGSGEQFF
15	once	TRBV5-1	TRBD1	TRBJ2-1	TGCGCCAGCAGCTTGTCAGGGGGAGCCTACAATGAGCAGTTCTTC	CASSLSGGAYNEQFF
14	-	TRBV7-9	TRBD1	TRBJ2-2	TGTGCCAGCAACGGACAGGGAAACACCGGGGAGCTGTTTTTT	CASNGQGNTGELFF
14	-	TRBV5-4	-	TRBJ1-2	TGTGCCAGCAGCTTACAATCCCCGGGGTATGGCTACACCTTC	CASSLQSPGYGYTF
14	once	TRBV3-1/TRBV3-2	TRBD1	TRBJ1-6	TGTGCCAGCAGCCAACGGGACAGAAATTCACCCCTCCACTTT	CASSQRDRNSPLHF
15	many	TRBV30	-	TRBJ1-1	TGTGCCTGGAGATCTTACGAGCGCCCGAACACTGAAGCTTTCTTT	CAWRSYERPNTEAFF
15	-	TRBV7-9	-	TRBJ2-3	TGTGCCAGCAGCACTGGGACTGCTAGCACAGATACGCAGTATTTT	CASSTGTASTDTQYF
12	-	TRBV5-1	TRBD1	TRBJ1-2	TGCGCCAGCGGAGAGACAGGGGATCGCTACACCTTC	CASGETGDRYTF
12	-	TRBV21-1	-	TRBJ2-3	TGTGCCAGCAGCAAAGTAGCAGATACGCAGTATTTT	CASSKVADTQYF
16	-	TRBV5-4	TRBD1	TRBJ1-6	TGTGCCAGCAGTCTTAACGGACAGGGGGCTTATTCACCCCTCCACTTT	CASSLNGQGAYSPLHF
14	-	TRBV2	-	TRBJ1-1	TGTGCCAGCACCAAGAGGGTGAGCGGGTCTGAAGCTTTCTTT	CASTKRVSGSEAFF
13	-	TRBV4-2	-	TRBJ1-3	TGTGCCACCCTAGACTCGGCGGGGTACACCATATATTTT	CATLDSAGYTIYF
14	-	TRBV7-2	-	TRBJ2-3	TGTGCCAGCAGCTTAGAAGGGGGAACAGATACGCAGTATTTT	CASSLEGGTDTQYF
12	-	TRBV2	-	TRBJ1-1	TGTGCCAGCAGTGAAGCGGGGGGGTGGTCTTTCTTT	CASSEAGGWSFF
21	-	TRBV7-6	TRBD2	TRBJ2-1	TGTGCCAGCACCCTCCAGATCGGGGTCGGGGAGCAGGCTAGCGGGGGAAATGAGCAGTTCTTC	CASTLQIGVGEQASGGNEQFF
17	-	TRBV5-1	-	TRBJ2-5	TGCGCCAGCAGCTTGGCCCTGACGCTAGCGAGCCAAGAGACCCAGTACTTC	CASSLALTLASQETQYF
15	-	TRBV5-1	TRBD1	TRBJ1-1	TGCGCCAGCAGCGCGGGACAGGGTTTGGACACTGAAGCTTTCTTT	CASSAGQGLDTEAFF
14	-	TRBV10-3	-	TRBJ2-7	TGTGCCATCAGTTATCAGGGGTCCTCCTACGAGCAGTACTTC	CAISYQGSSYEQYF
14	-	TRBV7-2	TRBD2	TRBJ2-2	TGTGCCAGCAGCTTAGGGGGACTAGCCGGGGAGCTGTTTTTT	CASSLGGLAGELFF
15	-	TRBV9	TRBD2	TRBJ2-7	TGTGCCAGCAGCCCGCGCGAGCGGGGGGGAGGGGAGCAGTACTTC	CASSPRERGGGEQYF
19	-	TRBV5-6	-	TRBJ2-7	TGTGCCAGCAGCTTGGCCCGCGACCGCTACTTTGGCAGAGGGTACGGGCAGTACTTC	CASSLARDRYFGRGYGQYF
14	-	TRBV6-5	-	TRBJ1-2	TGTGCCAGCAGTACAGGGACCGGGGTGAGTGGCTACACCTTC	CASSTGTGVSGYTF
14	-	TRBV29-1	-	TRBJ1-2	TGCAGCGTTCTTCACCGAGGGGGAGCCTATGGCTACACCTTC	CSVLHRGGAYGYTF
12	once	TRBV29-1	-	TRBJ1-1	TGCAGCGCCAGCCGGGGGGCCGGCCAAGCTTTCTTT	CSASRGAGQAFF
13	-	TRBV29-1	-	TRBJ1-1	TGCAGCGGATCAAGCGGCATGAACACTGAAGCTTTCTTT	CSGSSGMNTEAFF
15	-	TRBV10-3	TRBD1	TRBJ2-6	TGTGCCATCAGGAGACAGGGTTCTGGGGCCAACGTCCTGACTTTC	CAIRRQGSGANVLTF
14	-	TRBV6-5	-	TRBJ1-6	TGTGCCAGCAGTTACAGGGGAGACAGGACACCCCTCCACTTT	CASSYRGDRTPLHF
13	-	TRBV7-2	TRBD1	TRBJ1-5	TGTGCCAGCAGCACACAGGGGGGTCAGCCCCAGCATTTT	CASSTQGGQPQHF
15	once	TRBV6-6	TRBD1	TRBJ1-1	TGTGCCAGCAGTTACACCACAGGGGCGTGGACTGAAGCTTTCTTT	CASSYTTGAWTEAFF
14	-	TRBV7-8	TRBD1	TRBJ1-1	TGTGCCAGCAGCTTCGACAGGGGCGGGTGGGAAGCTTTCTTT	CASSFDRGGWEAFF
12	-	TRBV5-6	-	TRBJ2-7	TGTGCCAGCAGCCTAGGAGGTTACGAGCAGTACTTC	CASSLGGYEQYF
14	-	TRBV11-3	TRBD1	TRBJ2-5	TGTGCCAGCAGACCCGGGACAGCCCAAGAGACCCAGTACTTC	CASRPGTAQETQYF
15	-	TRBV10-3	TRBD1	TRBJ1-2	TGTGCCATCAGTGATAACAGGGGGTTTCTTGATGGCTACACCTTC	CAISDNRGFLDGYTF
12	-	TRBV6-6	-	TRBJ2-5	TGTGCCAGCATGACTACGGCGGGGACCCAGTACTTC	CASMTTAGTQYF
14	-	TRBV19	-	TRBJ2-6	TGTGCCAGTAGTATAGGGAACAGCCCGACCGTCCTGACTTTC	CASSIGNSPTVLTF
15	-	TRBV4-3	-	TRBJ2-5	TGCGCCAGCAGCCAAGCCCCGTCTAGCGAAGAGACCCAGTACTTC	CASSQAPSSEETQYF
15	-	TRBV12-5	TRBD2	TRBJ2-3	TGTGCTAGTGGCTCCGGACTAGCGGGAGCAGATACGCAGTATTTT	CASGSGLAGADTQYF
14	-	TRBV6-4	TRBD2	TRBJ2-2	TGTGCCAGCAGCGCGGGACTAGCGGCCGGGGAGCTGTTTTTT	CASSAGLAAGELFF
15	-	TRBV5-1	-	TRBJ2-7	TGCGCCAGCAGCTTAATACAGGGTGAGGAGTACGAGCAGTACTTC	CASSLIQGEEYEQYF
16	-	TRBV5-1	TRBD1	TRBJ2-2	TGCGCCAGCAGCCCCGGACGGACAGGGTTGGGCGGGGAGCTGTTTTTT	CASSPGRTGLGGELFF
14	-	TRBV24-1	TRBD1	TRBJ1-2	TGTGCCACCAGTGATGGGACAGAAGACTATGGCTACACCTTC	CATSDGTEDYGYTF
14	-	TRBV28	-	TRBJ2-7	TGTGCCAGCAACGGCGGGAAGGTCACCTACGAGCAGTACTTC	CASNGGKVTYEQYF